A single sample is the source of the 29 T cell receptor beta chains below, sequenced in a study of human T cells and chemical hapten exposure. Each CDR3 protein is one row after TCRdb ran MiXCR on the RACE reads. The sample carries some 180,000 distinct CDR3 sequences, 24% recorded once. Time point given: patch test 3, about 24 weeks after DPC sensitization. Described treatment: therapeutic diphenylcyclopropenone sensitization with weekly scalp DPC. Sequencing used whole blood, obtained in connection with sensitization to the hapten diphenylcyclopropenone (DPC). The receptors were sampled from a woman aged 40 to 50 with alopecia areata. Some clones in this sample may be carry-over from other donors' samples.

This clonotype was seen more than once but under ten times. The genes are TRBV9 and TRBJ2-1; weak D call: TRBD2 (5 bases). The CDR3 is 15 amino acids. From germline, CDR1 is SGDLS and CDR2 YYNGEE. V shed 4 bases and J shed 5 bases, with 16 bases lying between them. The CDR3 sequence is CASSTAVTTHNEQFF. In nucleotides, the CDR3 is TGTGCCAGCAGCACTGCTGTGACTACGCACAATGAGCAGTTCTTC.

The chain employs TRBV5-1 and TRBJ2-6; the D gene is possibly TRBD1 (6 bases). Germline V gene data show CDR1 as SGHRS and CDR2 as YFSETQ. Trimming took off 2 bases at V and 1 base at J, with 16 bases between the two ends. This CDR3 region has 18 residues. DNA for the CDR3: TGCGCCAGCAGCTTTAGGAGACAGGAAAATTCTGGGGCCAACGTCCTGACTTTC. It codes for CASSFRRQENSGANVLTF. The full variable domain, in which reference TRBV5-1 and TRBJ2-6 provide the parts outside the CDR3, is KAGVTQTPRYLIKTRGQQVTLSCSPISGHRSVSWYQQTPGQGLQFLFEYFSETQRNKGNFPGRFSGRQFSNSRSEMNVSTLELGDSALYLCASSFRRQENSGANVLTFGAGSRLTVL.

The table lists this clonotype with a few counts. V and J are TRBV12-3 or TRBV12-4 and TRBJ2-3; a weak D match, TRBD1 (6 bases). Between the trimmed V and J ends, which lost 6 bases and 2 bases, there was a span of 18 bases. This CDR3 comprises 16 residues. As DNA, the CDR3 is TGTGCCAGCAGCCGAGCCGGGACACACGTCACAGATACGCAGTATTTT. It specifies CASSRAGTHVTDTQYF.

This chain uses TRBV10-3 with TRBJ1-5, with D possibly being TRBD1 (5 bases). Germline V CDR1 and CDR2: ENHRY, SYGVKD. V was pared by 3 bases and J by 2 bases, with 14 bases between. CDR3 size: 16 residues. DNA of the CDR3: TGTGCCATCAGTGACCCCGGCAGAGGGGGCAATCAGCCCCAGCATTTT. Its translation: CAISDPGRGGNQPQHF.

This sequence joins TRBV20-1 and TRBJ1-1; TRBD1 is a possible D gene (5 bases). The V end was cut by 2 bases, the J end by 3 bases, with 13 bases between. This CDR3 is built from 14 residues. Germline V gene sequence: CDR1 DFQATT, CDR2 SNEGSKA (reference sequence). The CDR3 spells CSARRGVSDTEAFF. CDR3 coding DNA: TGCAGTGCTAGACGAGGGGTGTCGGACACTGAAGCTTTCTTT.

This clonotype was seen a handful of times. The chain joins TRBV20-1 to TRBJ2-1, with a possible D match to TRBD1 (7 bases). CDR1 is DFQATT, CDR2 SNEGSKA, per germline (reference sequence). The CDR3 has 16 residues. Trimming left V 2 bases short and J 0 bases short, with 14 bases between. CDR3 bases: TGCAGTGCTAGACAGGGGGGCTTGATCTCCTACAATGAGCAGTTCTTC. Its protein is CSARQGGLISYNEQFF.

This clonotype was seen a few times. J is TRBJ1-1 and V is TRBV12-3 or TRBV12-4; D perhaps matches TRBD1 (5 bases). Trimming removed 4 bases at V and 4 bases at J, with 10 bases between. The CDR3 covers 13 residues. The CDR3 sequence: CASSSRGFTEAFF. The CDR3 nucleotides are TGTGCCAGCAGTTCTAGGGGCTTCACTGAAGCTTTCTTT.

This clonotype turned up a few times. The chain has TRBV29-1 and TRBJ1-2; D might be TRBD1 (5 bases). The germline V gene has CDR1 SQVTM and CDR2 ANQGSEA. The CDR3 has 11 residues. Trimming took off 7 bases at V and 8 bases at J, with 14 bases between the two ends. This chain's CDR3 is CSAGTFLGYTF. CDR3 sequence (DNA): TGCAGCGCCGGGACGTTCTTGGGCTACACCTTC.

The rearrangement joins TRBV15 to TRBJ2-5; TRBD1 is a possible D gene (6 bases). Trimming removed 1 base at V and 7 bases at J, with 13 bases between. Looked up from germline, CDR1 is LNHNV and CDR2 is YYDKDF (reference sequence). The CDR3 has 14 residues. CDR3 nucleotides: TGTGCCACCAGCAGAGCCACAGGGCGGCGGACCCAGTACTTC. This translates into CATSRATGRRTQYF.

This clonotype has just one count. The J gene is TRBJ2-7, the V gene TRBV5-1; 13 nucleotides match TRBD2. The CDR3 has 15 residues. Germline V gene data show CDR1 as SGHRS and CDR2 as YFSETQ. V was clipped by 6 bases and J by 0 bases; unmatched bases: 3. The CDR3 DNA reads TGCGCCAGCACTCGACTAGCGGGAGGCTCCTACGAGCAGTACTTC. This encodes CASTRLAGGSYEQYF.

V gene TRBV6-1 combines with J gene TRBJ1-1; a possible D gene is TRBD1 (5 bases). CDR3 length equals 14 residues. V dropped 4 bases and J dropped 0 bases, with 9 bases sitting between them. Germline CDR1 and CDR2: MNHNS and SASEGT. The CDR3 sequence is CASSVGTMNTEAFF. In DNA, the CDR3 is TGTGCCAGCAGTGTGGGGACCATGAACACTGAAGCTTTCTTT.

The genes are TRBV28 and TRBJ2-7; TRBD2 agrees at 8 bases. This CDR3 comprises 14 residues. Germline values: CDR1 MDHEN, CDR2 SYDVKM. V was clipped by 6 bases and J by 4 bases; unmatched bases: 8. CDR3 in amino acids: CASSYLAGRYEQYF. Here the CDR3 DNA reads TGTGCCAGCAGCTATCTAGCGGGCCGATACGAGCAGTACTTC.

This clonotype was detected only once. The rearrangement uses TRBV5-1 and TRBJ2-2; D is ambiguous. V dropped 3 bases and J dropped 0 bases, with 9 bases sitting between them. This CDR3 is 15 amino acids long. Germline assignment: CDR1 SGHRS and CDR2 YFSETQ. This CDR3 reads CASSSGSTNTGELFF. In DNA, the CDR3 is TGCGCCAGCAGCTCCGGTTCTACGAACACCGGGGAGCTGTTTTTT.

In its sample, this clonotype was seen once. The rearrangement uses TRBV10-3 and TRBJ1-6, with 9 bases that match TRBD1. Germline assignment: CDR1 ENHRY and CDR2 SYGVKD. V shed 0 bases, J shed 5 bases, and the junction held 5 bases outside the gene matches. This CDR3 is built from 17 residues. CDR3 coding DNA: TGTGCCATCAGTGAGTCGGGGACAGGGAAAGATAATTCACCCCTCCACTTT. It encodes CAISESGTGKDNSPLHF.

The V call is TRBV20-1, the J call TRBJ2-3; no reliable D call. V was cut by 0 bases and J by 7 bases, with 5 bases left in between. Per the germline V gene, CDR1 is DFQATT and CDR2 is SNEGSKA (reference sequence). CDR3 length equals 11 residues. This CDR3 is CSARDRNTQYF. CDR3 in DNA: TGCAGTGCTAGAGATCGAAATACGCAGTATTTT.

The chain employs TRBV15 and TRBJ2-7; 12 nucleotides agree with TRBD1. Looked up from germline, CDR1 is LNHNV and CDR2 is YYDKDF (reference sequence). The J segment lost 6 bases and the V segment lost 4 bases, leaving 7 bases of the junction unmatched. The CDR3 extends over 15 amino acids. CDR3 in amino acids: CATSTGTGGSSEQYF. In DNA, the CDR3 is TGTGCCACCAGCACAGGGACAGGGGGCTCGTCCGAGCAGTACTTC. Full variable domain (remainder filled in from reference TRBV15 and TRBJ2-7): DAMVIQNPRYQVTQFGKPVTLSCSQTLNHNVMYWYQQKSSQAPKLLFHYYDKDFNNEADTPDNFQSRRPNTSFCFLDIRSPGLGDTAMYLCATSTGTGGSSEQYFGPGTRLTVT.

The rearrangement links TRBV10-3 to TRBJ2-1, with 15 bases fitting TRBD2. Germline trimming cut 4 bases from V and 7 bases from J; bases unmatched to any gene: 2. The CDR3 runs to 15 residues. Germline lookup yields CDR1 ENHRY and CDR2 SYGVKD. The CDR3, as DNA: TGTGCCATCAGTGGTGGGACTAGCGGGAGGAATGAGCAGTTCTTC. This translates into CAISGGTSGRNEQFF.

In DNA, the CDR3 is TGCGCCAGCAGCCAAGTGGTCCAAGAGACCCAGTACTTC. It is translated as CASSQVVQETQYF. The chain carries TRBV5-1 and TRBJ2-5, with unresolved D. CDR1 SGHRS and CDR2 YFSETQ come from the germline V gene. Trimming removed 4 bases from V and 1 base from J, with 8 bases in between. The CDR3 extends over 13 amino acids.

This clonotype was recorded many times. The chain recombines TRBV5-1 with TRBJ2-3; perhaps D is TRBD1 or TRBD2 (5 bases each). CDR3 length equals 15 residues. V was clipped by 0 bases and J by 5 bases, with 13 bases between them. The germline V gene has CDR1 SGHRS and CDR2 YFSETQ. CDR3 nucleotides: TGCGCCAGCAGCTTGGCCGTGGGGGAGAGAGATACGCAGTATTTT. Translated: CASSLAVGERDTQYF.

This clonotype was detected many times. The chain joins TRBV20-1 to TRBJ2-1; D remains unclear. The length of the CDR3 is 13 residues. V was clipped by 1 base and J by 8 bases, with 12 bases between them. From germline, CDR1 is DFQATT and CDR2 SNEGSKA (reference sequence). CDR3: CSARVNKGHEQFF. CDR3 coding DNA: TGCAGTGCTAGAGTTAACAAAGGCCATGAGCAGTTCTTC.

V usage is TRBV5-1 and J usage is TRBJ2-1, with 8 bases that match TRBD1. This CDR3 contains 16 residues. V was pared by 4 bases and J by 1 base, with 7 bases of the junction left unmatched. Germline CDR1 and CDR2: SGHRS and YFSETQ. CDR3 protein: CASSRAGTGSYNEQFF. The CDR3 DNA sequence: TGCGCCAGCAGCCGCGCTGGGACAGGTTCCTACAATGAGCAGTTCTTC.

V gene TRBV20-1 combines with J gene TRBJ1-6; D is undetermined. This CDR3 region has 15 residues. The germline CDR1 and CDR2 sequences are DFQATT and SNEGSKA (reference sequence). V was cut by 3 bases and J by 0 bases, with 9 bases left in between. CDR3 sequence (DNA): TGCAGTGCTAGTAGCAGTAGCTCCTATAATTCACCCCTCCACTTT. It specifies CSASSSSSYNSPLHF.

This chain links TRBV29-1 with TRBJ2-1; D might be TRBD2 (6 bases). CDR3 length: 14 residues. Germline V gene data show CDR1 as SQVTM and CDR2 as ANQGSEA. V was trimmed by 6 bases and J by 8 bases, leaving 20 bases between them. The CDR3, as DNA: TGCAGCGTGTTTTTGGGGGGAAGAGGGGATGAGCAGTTCTTC. Protein sequence: CSVFLGGRGDEQFF.

V is TRBV28 and J is TRBJ1-5; D unclear. This CDR3 contains 15 residues. Trimming removed 6 bases from V and 0 bases from J, with 12 bases in between. The germline gives CDR1 MDHEN, CDR2 SYDVKM. CDR3 sequence reads: CASRAGLISNQPQHF. For the CDR3, the DNA is TGTGCCAGCAGGGCAGGACTGATTAGCAATCAGCCCCAGCATTTT.

This chain links TRBV28 with TRBJ2-7; D call uncertain. The V gene lost 3 bases and the J gene lost 1 base, with 4 bases spanning the gap. CDR1 MDHEN and CDR2 SYDVKM come from the germline V gene. The CDR3 sequence is 12 residues long. The DNA of the CDR3 is TGTGCCAGCAGTTTTCTGTCCTACGAGCAGTACTTC. Translation: CASSFLSYEQYF.

Concerning this clonotype: One end of the junction is discordant with germline, which a read error may explain. This chain connects TRBV6-5 to TRBJ2-2; TRBD2 agrees at 9 bases. CDR3 size: 15 residues. The germline V gene has CDR1 MNHEY and CDR2 SVGAGI. The CDR3 loop is CASSYRASGTRELFF. The CDR3 DNA is TGTGCCAGCAGTTACCGGGCTAGCGGGACTCGGGAACTGTTTTTT.

This clonotype was seen only a few times. The genes are TRBV29-1 and TRBJ1-2; tentative D call: TRBD1 (5 bases). The germline CDR1 and CDR2 sequences are SQVTM and ANQGSEA. Trimming stripped 3 bases from V and 2 bases from J, with 16 bases between. The CDR3 is made up of 15 amino acids. The CDR3 nucleotides read TGCAGCGTTGAGGGACTTCTAGGGGAAAACTATGGCTACACCTTC. This gives the protein CSVEGLLGENYGYTF. The variable domain in full, with the rest retrieved from reference TRBV29-1 and TRBJ1-2, is SAVISQKPSRDICQRGTSLTIQCQVDSQVTMMFWYRQQPGQSLTLIATANQGSEATYESGFVIDKFPISRPNLTFSTLTVSNMSPEDSSIYLCSVEGLLGENYGYTFGSGTRLTVV.

There are many counts of this clonotype. The genes are TRBV7-9 and TRBJ2-4, with D unclear. Trimming removed 0 bases at V and 0 bases at J, with 6 bases between. There are 15 residues in the CDR3. Per the germline V gene, CDR1 is SEHNR and CDR2 is FQNEAQ (reference sequence). CDR3 region: CASSLAETAKNIQYF. The CDR3 DNA follows: TGTGCCAGCAGCTTAGCAGAGACAGCCAAAAACATTCAGTACTTC.

The rearrangement links TRBV20-1 to TRBJ2-3; D uncertain. The germline V and J ends were trimmed by 6 bases and 0 bases, with 16 bases remaining between them. CDR3 size: 15 residues. CDR1 is DFQATT and CDR2 is SNEGSKA in the germline V gene (reference sequence). As DNA, the CDR3 is TGCAGTGCCAACCGATACGACTTTAGCACAGATACGCAGTATTTT. It specifies CSANRYDFSTDTQYF.